The T cell receptor beta chain described here comes from a study of T cell responses to AZD1222 COVID-19 vaccine. Study-wide points: Baseline serostatus was positive in only a handful of AZD1222 recipients. Spike-spanning, vaccine-associated CD4 TCRs were dominant at 160-218 and 743-854.

Of note for this clone: Its antigen is still unknown.

Method: immunoSEQ multiplex PCR; TCRdb's copy keeps in-frame clones and lacks some. Of over 45,000 clones listed, approximately 80% are singletons. Germline lookup yields CDR1 MNHNS and CDR2 SASEGT. The V gene lost 2 bases and the J gene lost 6 bases, with 14 bases spanning the gap. CDR3 length: 16 amino acids. Sequences were derived from peripheral blood, sampled on day 0 of AZD1222 vaccination. J is TRBJ1-6 and V is TRBV6-1; D perhaps matches TRBD1 (6 bases). The sequence was collected from an adult in good health. The DNA for the CDR3 is TGTGCCAGCAGTGAACGCCTTGGGGGCGCTAATTCACCCCTCCACTTT. Protein product: CASSERLGGANSPLHF.